Detailed here is one T cell receptor (beta chain). Its antigen is not known. The sample is drawn from a study of blood T cells in healthy people across ages. V shed 0 bases and J shed 6 bases, with 12 bases lying between them. CDR1 is MNHEY and CDR2 is SMNVEV in the germline V gene (reference sequence). The length of the CDR3 is 15 residues. General study points: The donors' CMV status was not determined, possibly confounding changes in expanded clonotypes.

For the second PCR, which ran for about 7 to 12 cycles, a sample-barcoded 5' primer and a J-beta primer mix were used. A single record per CDR3 protein comes from TCRdb applying MiXCR to the 5' RACE reads. The sample consists of 650,000 to 1,000,000 distinct CDR3 sequences, roughly 34% of them appearing once. J is TRBJ1-5 and V is TRBV27; the D is unclear. This TCR came from a man between 18 and 35 years old in good health. Sequences were obtained from blood. CDR3 sequence reads: CASSLSYGESQPQHF. The CDR3 bases are TGTGCCAGCAGTTTATCGTATGGAGAATCTCAGCCCCAGCATTTT.